The 23 T cell receptor beta chains presented below share a single source sample, sequenced in a study of STAT5B mutations in CD4+ large granular lymphocyte leukemia. Method: immunoSEQ multiplex PCR; TCRdb's copy keeps in-frame clones and lacks some. The sample lists around 30,000 clones; roughly four fifths were seen once. Sequencing was done on a sample of CD4+ T cells from blood buffy coats. These receptors were obtained from a human donor in good health.

This chain links TRBV6-1 with TRBJ1-2; D gene uncertain. The CDR3 contains 14 residues. Germline V gene data show CDR1 as MNHNS and CDR2 as SASEGT. V was clipped by 5 bases and J by 1 base, with 11 bases between them. The CDR3, as DNA: TGTGCCAGCAGTCGACCCACACTTAACTATGGCTACACCTTC. It encodes CASSRPTLNYGYTF.

This chain uses TRBV10-3 with TRBJ2-7; TRBD2 matches 7 bases. The V and J ends lost 6 bases and 7 bases, in that order; junction bases with no gene match: 3. The V gene's germline CDR1 is ENHRY and CDR2 SYGVKD. The CDR3 covers 11 residues. The DNA of the CDR3 is TGTGCCATCAGCGCGGGGGTGGAGCAGTACTTC. Translation: CAISAGVEQYF.

The table lists this clone with a count of one. The chain combines TRBV28 with TRBJ2-7; 8 bases map to TRBD1. Germline V lookup: CDR1 MDHEN, CDR2 SYDVKM. V shed 6 bases and J 1 base; nucleotides not matched to a gene: 5. The length of the CDR3 is 14 residues. This CDR3 is CASSLRQGSYEQYF. CDR3 DNA sequence: TGTGCCAGCAGCCTTCGACAGGGGTCCTACGAGCAGTACTTC.

This clone has just a few counts. The genes are TRBV6-6 and TRBJ1-1, with D possibly being TRBD1 (5 bases). The CDR3 covers 13 residues. V lost 7 bases and J 1 base, leaving 10 bases between the germline ends. The germline CDR1 and CDR2 sequences are MNHNY and SVGAGI (reference sequence). The CDR3 region is CASIEQGNTEAFF. CDR3 in DNA: TGTGCCAGCATTGAGCAGGGGAACACTGAAGCTTTCTTT.

The rearrangement links TRBV14 to TRBJ2-5; 8 nucleotides agree with TRBD2. The CDR3 sequence is 14 residues long. The trim removed 1 base at V and 7 bases at J, leaving 5 bases unmatched. Germline loops: CDR1 SGHDN, CDR2 FVKESK. The CDR3 region has the DNA TGTGCCAGCAGCCAAGGGAGCGGGAGTGGGACCCAGTACTTC. This gives the protein CASSQGSGSGTQYF.

The V and J genes are TRBV7-2 and TRBJ2-1; 8 bases match TRBD1. V shed 6 bases and J 8 bases; nucleotides not matched to a gene: 0. Germline V gene sequence: CDR1 SGHTA, CDR2 FQGNSA. The CDR3 totals 11 residues. CDR3 nucleotides: TGTGCCAGCAGGGACAGGGATGAGCAGTTCTTC. It specifies CASRDRDEQFF.

The chain joins TRBV5-4 to TRBJ2-1; D perhaps matches TRBD2 (7 bases). The CDR3 extends over 13 amino acids. V dropped 0 bases and J dropped 13 bases, with 14 bases sitting between them. Germline V CDR1 and CDR2: SGHNT, YYREEE (reference sequence). This CDR3 is CASSLAGGRSQFF. CDR3 DNA sequence: TGTGCCAGCAGCTTGGCCGGGGGGCGCTCCCAGTTCTTC.

The V gene is TRBV27, the J gene TRBJ2-5, with D possibly matching TRBD1 (6 bases). Germline CDR1 is MNHEY and CDR2 is SMNVEV (reference sequence). The V and J ends lost 0 bases and 1 base respectively, with 12 bases between them. CDR3 length: 16 amino acids. The CDR3 nucleotides are TGTGCCAGCAGTTTATCAGGCAGGGGCCCCCAAGAGACCCAGTACTTC. Encoded protein: CASSLSGRGPQETQYF.

This chain links TRBV5-6 with TRBJ2-7; TRBD1 matches 7 bases. V dropped 0 bases and J dropped 4; count of bases not matched to a gene: 7. CDR3 length equals 15 residues. CDR1 is SGHDT, CDR2 YYEEEE, per germline. In nucleotides, the CDR3 is TGTGCCAGCAGCTTGGGATTGACAGGGATGTACGAGCAGTACTTC. Translated, it gives CASSLGLTGMYEQYF.

This clone was seen only a few times. The DNA for the CDR3 is TGTGCCAGCAGTCAAACAGGATTCACCGGGGAGCTGTTTTTT. Residues: CASSQTGFTGELFF. V usage is TRBV6-4 and J usage is TRBJ2-2, with D possibly matching TRBD1 (5 bases). V was shortened by 5 bases and J by 4 bases, with 11 bases between the two germline ends. Germline V gene data show CDR1 as MRHNA and CDR2 as SNTAGT. This CDR3 is built from 14 residues.

The chain has TRBV18 and TRBJ2-3; D may be TRBD1 or TRBD2 (5 bases each). CDR1 and CDR2 from the germline V gene are KGHSH and LQKENI. This CDR3 comprises 19 residues. Trimming stripped 5 bases from V and 5 bases from J, with 29 bases between. As DNA, the CDR3 is TGTGCCAGCTCAACAACGCTTGGGGGACCAGGAGGCGCCGGAGATACGCAGTATTTT. It specifies CASSTTLGGPGGAGDTQYF.

The V gene is TRBV9, the J gene TRBJ2-1; 7 positions agree with TRBD2. Per the germline V gene, CDR1 is SGDLS and CDR2 is YYNGEE. The J segment lost 2 bases and the V segment lost 3 bases, leaving 5 bases of the junction unmatched. This CDR3 region has 15 residues. The CDR3 DNA is TGTGCCAGCAGCGGCCTAAGCGGGGCCTACAATGAGCAGTTCTTC. This encodes CASSGLSGAYNEQFF.

The chain links TRBV5-1 to TRBJ1-2; D unresolved. This CDR3 is 13 amino acids long. V was pared by 4 bases and J by 5 bases, with 12 bases between. The germline V gene encodes CDR1 SGHRS and CDR2 YFSETQ. The CDR3 region is CASSPGRLYGYTF. Written as DNA, the CDR3 is TGCGCCAGCAGCCCTGGACGGCTTTATGGCTACACCTTC.

The CDR3 DNA is TGTGCCAGCAGTTCTCTGGCGGGGGGTGTCGATGAGCAGTTCTTC. This translates into CASSSLAGGVDEQFF. The chain couples TRBV6-1 to TRBJ2-1, with 8 bases fitting TRBD2. From germline, CDR1 is MNHNS and CDR2 SASEGT. This CDR3 contains 15 residues. Trimming cost V 5 bases and J 8 bases; bases outside gene matches: 11.

V is TRBV5-1 and J is TRBJ1-3; TRBD1 is a possible D gene (6 bases). V lost 0 bases and J 4 bases, leaving 14 bases between the germline ends. CDR3 size: 16 residues. Germline CDR1 and CDR2: SGHRS and YFSETQ. The CDR3 nucleotides read TGCGCCAGCAGCTTGGATCAGGGGAGAACAGGAAACACCATATATTTT. Encoded protein: CASSLDQGRTGNTIYF.

This chain connects TRBV19 to TRBJ1-4, with 7 bases that match TRBD1. Germline V CDR1 and CDR2: LNHDA, SQIVND (reference sequence). The CDR3 runs 14 residues. Losses at the gene ends were 5 bases for V and 7 bases for J; bases not matched to a gene: 7. The CDR3 loop is CASSGQVGAEKLFF. CDR3 nucleotides: TGTGCCAGTAGTGGACAGGTTGGGGCTGAAAAACTGTTTTTT.

The chain uses TRBV14 and TRBJ2-7; D gene uncertain. V gave up 3 bases and J gave up 7 bases, with 13 bases separating them. The germline V gene has CDR1 SGHDN and CDR2 FVKESK. The CDR3 is 13 amino acids. The CDR3 region is CASSQVVAWEQYF. The CDR3 DNA is TGTGCCAGCAGCCAGGTGGTGGCTTGGGAGCAGTACTTC.

This clone was seen only once. V and J are TRBV7-2 and TRBJ2-2; D gene uncertain. Trimming took 4 bases from V and 6 from J, leaving 18 bases between them. The CDR3 contains 16 residues. Germline CDR1 reads SGHTA; CDR2 reads FQGNSA. The CDR3 DNA reads TGTGCCAGCAGCTCACAGCAAGTCCGAGGCGCCGGGGAGCTGTTTTTT. Its translation: CASSSQQVRGAGELFF.

This chain connects TRBV7-2 to TRBJ2-2; 8 bases are a match to TRBD1. CDR1 is SGHTA, CDR2 FQGNSA, per germline. The CDR3 sequence is 16 residues long. J gave up 0 bases and V 5 bases, and 5 bases lay outside the gene matches. This CDR3 is CASSTAQGANTGELFF. The CDR3, as DNA: TGTGCCAGCAGCACCGCACAGGGGGCGAACACCGGGGAGCTGTTTTTT.

This clone was detected only once. The rearrangement uses TRBV6-6 and TRBJ2-2, with TRBD1 as a possible D gene (6 bases). Trimming took off 5 bases at V and 7 bases at J, with 17 bases between the two ends. This CDR3 contains 15 residues. CDR1 is MNHNY and CDR2 is SVGAGI in the germline V gene (reference sequence). The CDR3 coding sequence is TGTGCCAGCAGTGGAACACAGGGTAGGGGCGGGGAGCTGTTTTTT. Protein sequence: CASSGTQGRGGELFF.

The rearrangement joins TRBV18 to TRBJ2-1, with D perhaps matching TRBD2 (5 bases). Germline V gene lookup returns CDR1 KGHSH and CDR2 LQKENI. The CDR3 contains 17 residues. The V and J ends lost 0 bases and 6 bases respectively, with 18 bases between them. The CDR3 DNA is TGTGCCAGCTCACCACCGAGGCGGGCCGACCGTCTCAATGAGCAGTTCTTC. Protein sequence: CASSPPRRADRLNEQFF.

As concerns this clone: Other DNA sequences in this sample translate to the same CDR3. V and J are TRBV30 and TRBJ1-5, with D unclear. Germline V lookup: CDR1 GTSNPN, CDR2 SVGIG (reference sequence). V was cut by 5 bases and J by 0 bases, with 8 bases left in between. The CDR3 runs 13 residues. CDR3 DNA sequence: TGTGCCTGGGCCCGGGGTAGCAATCAGCCCCAGCATTTT. Translated: CAWARGSNQPQHF.

V and J are TRBV5-6 and TRBJ2-2, with a possible D match to TRBD2 (7 bases). V lost 6 bases to trimming and J lost 7 bases, with 13 bases between them. From germline, CDR1 is SGHDT and CDR2 YYEEEE. The CDR3 is 13 amino acids. The CDR3 loop is CASTLRGLGELFF. CDR3 bases: TGTGCCAGCACTTTGCGGGGGCTCGGGGAGCTGTTTTTT.